This TCR beta chain stems from a study of T cells after yellow fever vaccination. Study-wide results and limits: Some clonotypes were seen in both the CD4 and the CD8 compartments. These made up a small share and likely arose from convergent recombination. A large majority of primary-vaccination clones showed up again after the booster (just under 97% CD4, 75% to 90% CD8). Peaking faster, on day 5 versus 15, the secondary response was nonetheless weaker.

The V and J ends lost 3 bases and 7 bases, in that order; junction bases with no gene match: 7. This CDR3 has 13 residues. Germline V gene lookup returns CDR1 SQVTM and CDR2 ANQGSEA. A note on this clonotype: The target antigen is unknown.

Researchers made TCR cDNA using 5'RACE template switching, and this step added a universal primer site and UMIs. TCRdb ran MiXCR on the 5' RACE reads and lists one entry per CDR3 protein. The data contain around 300,000 distinct CDR3 sequences, 10% to 15% of them singletons. The sequencing used CD4+ T cells sorted from PBMCs, collected 45 days after the yellow fever booster vaccination. This receptor was identified in a young man who received the YFV17D yellow fever vaccine. This chain connects TRBV29-1 to TRBJ2-7; 9 bases are shared with TRBD2. The CDR3 is CSVEGGSGSEQYF. CDR3 DNA: TGCAGCGTTGAGGGGGGTAGCGGGAGTGAGCAGTACTTC.